Presented here are 11 T cell receptor beta chains from one specimen sequenced in a study of tumor-infiltrating lymphocytes in primary liver carcinoma (dated by TCRdb to 2017 to 2019). Total RNA and DNA were co-extracted from about 20-30 mg of bulk tissue with the AllPrep DNA/RNA mini kit, without cell sorting. The instrument given in TCRdb is Illumina HiSeq 2500. Starting from about 500 ng total RNA, TCRbeta-specific cDNA was produced by reverse transcription with a constant-region primer and ProtoScript II reverse transcriptase. The TCRbeta libraries were prepared through three rounds of nested multiplex PCR following a slightly modified ARM-PCR procedure. Each of the first two PCR rounds ran for 10 cycles and used multiplex TRBV1-TRBV30 forward primers together with a Cbeta reverse primer. TCRdb ran its own pipeline on the public reads, namely fastp trimming at Q25 and MiXCR clone calling, and kept in-frame beta chains. Rows with a matching CDR3 protein are joined into one entry that keeps the most common DNA and genes. In all, the sample holds 90,000 to 100,000 distinct CDR3 sequences, and more than 60% of those were seen once. The top ten clones comprise 9.5% of the sample.

The sequencing input was liver tumor tissue from sampling region 5. In the paper's terms, the cell subset or site label means: tumor region T5, tumor centre. These receptors were collected from a woman aged 55-69 years with primary liver carcinoma and hepatitis B virus infection.

About this clonotype: A much larger clonotype is one base distant, so this may be a read error. No conserved phenylalanine or tryptophan ends this CDR3, so it is likely a read error. The chain has TRBV14 and TRBJ2-5; D unclear. CDR3 length: 16 residues. Germline CDR1 is SGHDN and CDR2 is FVKESK. V gave up 2 bases and J gave up 4 bases, with 17 bases separating them. CDR3 bases: TGTGCCAGCAGCCAACTTAGGTTAGGCTTTGGAGAGACCCAGTACATC. This translates into CASSQLRLGFGETQYI.

V is TRBV11-2 and J is TRBJ2-2; TRBD2 agrees at 10 bases. Per the germline V gene, CDR1 is SGHAT and CDR2 is FQNNGV. CDR3 length equals 18 residues. V dropped 2 bases and J dropped 9; count of bases not matched to a gene: 15. Here the CDR3 DNA reads TGTGCCAGCAGCTTATGGGTGGGGACTAGCGTGGGCCCCCGGGAGCTGTTTTTT. This sequence encodes CASSLWVGTSVGPRELFF.

About this clonotype: Its ends do not fully match the called genes, so a read error is possible. The gene calls are TRBV11-2 and TRBJ1-2; D might be TRBD1 (6 bases). The CDR3 length is 16 residues. Germline values: CDR1 SGHAT, CDR2 FQNNGV. The CDR3 is CASRSSGAANNYGYTF. CDR3 nucleotides: TGCGCCAGTAGATCCTCAGGGGCAGCCAACAACTATGGCTACACCTTC.

The chain couples TRBV11-2 to TRBJ2-7; 8 nucleotides line up with TRBD2. CDR1 is SGHAT, CDR2 FQNNGV, per germline. The V segment lost 11 bases and the J segment 6 bases; nucleotides outside the gene matches: 21. There are 16 residues in the CDR3. This chain's CDR3 is CASICGGRTSGSEQYF. CDR3 bases: TGTGCCTCCATCTGCGGCGGGAGGACCTCGGGAAGCGAGCAGTACTTC.

The genes are TRBV11-2 and TRBJ2-1; D could derive from TRBD1 or TRBD2 (6 bases each). CDR3 size: 18 residues. CDR1 and CDR2 (germline): SGHAT, FQNNGV. CDR3 region: CVRSLGGPGRSSYNEQFF. The CDR3 DNA reads TGTGTCAGAAGCTTAGGGGGGCCAGGACGGAGCTCCTACAATGAGCAGTTCTTC. The variable domain in full, completed from reference TRBV11-2 and TRBJ2-1, reads EAGVAQSPRYKIIEKRQSVAFWCNPISGHATLYWYQQILGQGPKLLIQFQNNGVVDDSQLPKDRFSAERLKGVDSTLKIQPAKLEDSAVYLCVRSLGGPGRSSYNEQFFGPGTRLTVL.

Details on this clonotype: An end of the junction does not agree with germline; a read error may underlie this. The chain links TRBV11-1 to TRBJ2-5, with D possibly TRBD2 on 5 matching bases. CDR3 length: 16 residues. CDR1 and CDR2 from the germline V gene are SGHAT and FQDESV (reference sequence). The CDR3 bases are TGTGCCAACAGCTCAGGATTGGACGCCTCACTAGGGACCCAGTACTTC. It yields the protein CANSSGLDASLGTQYF.

This clonotype was picked up many times. The chain carries TRBV6-6 and TRBJ1-3; TRBD1 matches at 8 bases. V shed 6 bases, J shed 2 bases, and the junction held 3 bases outside the gene matches. The CDR3 sequence is 14 residues long. Germline CDR1 is MNHNY and CDR2 is SVGAGI (reference sequence). CDR3 amino acids: CASRATGAGNTIYF. CDR3 in DNA: TGTGCCAGCAGGGCGACAGGGGCTGGAAACACCATATATTTT.

This chain connects TRBV4-2 to TRBJ1-3; tentative D call: TRBD1 (6 bases). Germline values: CDR1 LGHNA, CDR2 YNFKEQ. This CDR3 comprises 17 residues. V lost 2 bases and J 4 bases, leaving 18 bases between the germline ends. CDR3 coding DNA: TGTGCCAGCAGCCAATATGGGGGGGGCTGTACCGGAAACACCATATATTTT. Its protein is CASSQYGGGCTGNTIYF.

This clonotype was counted many times. The chain has TRBV6-1 and TRBJ2-3; TRBD2 is a possible D gene (6 bases). Germline CDR1 is MNHNS and CDR2 is SASEGT. The CDR3 contains 15 residues. V shed 11 bases and J shed 3 bases, with 21 bases lying between them. CDR3 bases: TGTGCCGGGAGGCGCGACAGAGGAGAGACAGATACGCAGTATTTT. Translating gives CAGRRDRGETDTQYF.

A note on this clonotype: This likely comes from a read error, as the CDR3 has no conserved phenylalanine or tryptophan at its end. The chain employs TRBV29-1 and TRBJ1-2; no firm D call. CDR1 is SQVTM, CDR2 ANQGSEA, per germline. This CDR3 has 11 amino acids. V dropped 4 bases and J dropped 6 bases, with 9 bases sitting between them. The CDR3 loop reads CSVVQDHGYTI. The CDR3, as DNA: TGCAGCGTTGTGCAGGACCATGGCTACACCATC.

This sequence joins TRBV28 and TRBJ2-3, with TRBD1 matching 8 bases. Germline CDR1 reads MDHEN; CDR2 reads SYDVKM. The trim removed 7 bases at V and 2 bases at J, leaving 11 bases unmatched. This CDR3 has 16 amino acids. The chain's CDR3 is CASNPPRQGYTDTQYF. DNA of the CDR3: TGTGCCAGCAATCCCCCCCGACAGGGGTACACAGATACGCAGTATTTT.